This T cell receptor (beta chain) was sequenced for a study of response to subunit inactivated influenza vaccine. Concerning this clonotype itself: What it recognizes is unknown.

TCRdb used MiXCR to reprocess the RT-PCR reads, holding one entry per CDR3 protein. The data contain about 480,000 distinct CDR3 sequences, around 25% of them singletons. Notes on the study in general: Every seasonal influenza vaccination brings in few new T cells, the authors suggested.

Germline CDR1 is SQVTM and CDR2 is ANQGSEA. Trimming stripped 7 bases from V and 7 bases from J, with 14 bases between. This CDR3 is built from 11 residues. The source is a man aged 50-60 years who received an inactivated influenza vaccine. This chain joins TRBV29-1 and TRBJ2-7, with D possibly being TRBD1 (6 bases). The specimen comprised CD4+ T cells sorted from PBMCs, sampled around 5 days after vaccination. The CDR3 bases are TGCAGCGCAAATACAGGGAGAGAGCAGTACTTC. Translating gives CSANTGREQYF.